This record concerns one T cell receptor beta chain sequence. The sample originates from a study of blood T cell repertoires in COVID-19. Study-level information: In each case, the material was cDNA or gDNA derived from T cells, B-cell-depleted T cells, or PBMCs.

The table came from immunoSEQ multiplex PCR; TCRdb's copy has only in-frame clones and leaves some out. Altogether 150,000 to 200,000 clones are present, around 83% being singletons, with the ten largest covering under 4%. Sequenced input: PBMCs or T cells enriched from blood (not recorded which). The sequence was obtained from a woman in her 30s who had been exposed to COVID-19.

CDR3 nucleotide sequence: TGTGCCAGCAGCTTAGTTGGGGGGGATACCTACGAGCAGTACTTC. It codes for CASSLVGGDTYEQYF. This sequence joins TRBV7-2 and TRBJ2-7; 7 bases are a match to TRBD2. CDR3 length equals 15 residues. V dropped 1 base and J dropped 2; count of bases not matched to a gene: 5. Germline V gene lookup returns CDR1 SGHTA and CDR2 FQGNSA.